These T cell receptor beta chains were read from a single sample in a study of naive and memory T cell subsets. From the UMI-ligation and nested PCR reads, TCRdb called clonotypes with MiXCR, one entry per CDR3 protein. The sample contains roughly 140,000 distinct CDR3 sequences, about 18% of which appear only once. Sequenced material: naive CD4+ T cells from blood. These receptors originate from a human donor in good health. The CDR3 runs from the conserved cysteine through the conserved F or W. D genes are given only for firm matches. Rows may omit the clone size; those that give it use once, few, many or a size class.

V: TRBV6-5; D: TRBD1; J: TRBJ1-1; size: few; DNA: TGTGCCAGCGGTAGACAGGGCGGCACTGAAGCTTTCTTT; CDR3: CASGRQGGTEAFF
V: TRBV5-1; D: TRBD1; J: TRBJ2-1; size: .; DNA: TGCGCCAGCAGCTTGGTCGGGACAGGGGGTAATGAGCAGTTCTTC; CDR3: CASSLVGTGGNEQFF
V: TRBV10-3; D: .; J: TRBJ1-2; size: .; DNA: TGTGCCATCAGGGAGGACAGTAACTATGGCTACACCTTC; CDR3: CAIREDSNYGYTF
V: TRBV5-1; D: .; J: TRBJ2-7; size: many; DNA: TGCGCCAGCAGCTTGGATTCCAGCCTATACGAGCAGTACTTC; CDR3: CASSLDSSLYEQYF
V: TRBV6-5; D: .; J: TRBJ2-1; size: .; DNA: TGTGCCAGCAGTTACGGGGGCGGGTACTACAATGAGCAGTTCTTC; CDR3: CASSYGGGYYNEQFF
V: TRBV5-6; D: TRBD2; J: TRBJ2-1; size: .; DNA: TGTGCCAGCAGCCCGAGGGGACTAGCGGGCGGTGAGCAGTTCTTC; CDR3: CASSPRGLAGGEQFF
V: TRBV27; D: .; J: TRBJ1-5; size: few; DNA: TGTGCCAGTGCACAGGGAGTCGGTCAGCCCCAGCATTTT; CDR3: CASAQGVGQPQHF
V: TRBV20-1; D: .; J: TRBJ1-6; size: once; DNA: TGCAGTGCTAGTCAAAGGAGGGGTGGTTCACCCCTCCACTTT; CDR3: CSASQRRGGSPLHF
V: TRBV20-1; D: TRBD1; J: TRBJ1-6; size: many; DNA: TGCAGTGCTAGAGATAGGACAGGGTGGTTCACACCCCTCCACTTT; CDR3: CSARDRTGWFTPLHF
V: TRBV7-2; D: TRBD2; J: TRBJ2-5; size: few; DNA: TGTGCCAGCAGCTCCCGTGGGAGCGGGAGGGGTCCCCAAGAGACCCAGTACTTC; CDR3: CASSSRGSGRGPQETQYF
V: TRBV2; D: TRBD2; J: TRBJ2-3; size: few; DNA: TGTGCCAGCAGTGAATTGCGGGAGGGTGCAGATACGCAGTATTTT; CDR3: CASSELREGADTQYF